This TCR beta chain was found in a study of a mutant IDH1 vaccine in newly diagnosed glioma. V was trimmed by 6 bases and J by 12 bases, leaving 42 bases between them. The CDR3 sequence is 21 residues long. Per the germline V gene, CDR1 is MNHEY and CDR2 is SMNVEV (reference sequence). In regard to this clone: Its antigen is still unknown.

TCRdb's table, derived via immunoSEQ multiplex PCR, lists solely in-frame clones and lacks some. The sample consists of fewer than 70,000 clones, more than 75% of them appearing once. The time point denotes: week 35, safety follow-up. The study gave 300 ug of mutant IDH1 20-mer peptide per vaccine dose, with topical imiquimod. This TCR was recovered from a man aged 25 to 40 with glioma. The chain has TRBV27 and TRBJ2-1, with a possible D match to TRBD1 (9 bases). Material: PBMCs, obtained from a glioma patient whose treatment included an IDH1 peptide vaccine. The CDR3 sequence is CASSRDVGQGRPQREQNWQFF. The DNA of the CDR3 is TGTGCCAGCAGCCGAGACGTGGGACAGGGTAGACCTCAGCGGGAGCAGAATTGGCAGTTCTTC.